Described below is a single T cell receptor (beta chain) sequence and its context. The clone's antigen remains unknown. No much larger clonotype is one base removed from it; base qualities were not supplied. This specimen belongs to a study of blood T cell repertoires in COVID-19 (dated by TCRdb to the early 2020s). A note on the overall study: Collaborator samples came from the United States, Italy and Spain and covered acute and convalescent phases of COVID-19. Nearly every sample came with metadata listing a de-identified subject ID, COVID-19 status, age in years and sex. The samples were drawn from the first 160 participants of the ongoing ImmuneRACE study and from 1,254 subjects provided by 6 global collaborators. The repertoires were released in a freely available public database intended as a resource for research on the immune response to SARS-CoV-2. Subjects who had been exposed to COVID-19, were actively infected with it, or had recovered from it provided the deeply sampled blood TCRbeta repertoires that made up the dataset. The material from the prospective study consisted of cDNA or gDNA derived from T cells, B-cell-depleted T cells, or PBMCs. HLA class I and class II types, where available, came from metadata supplied by the sample provider rather than from assay-based typing. Findings and caveats that apply to the study as a whole: Clinical and demographic metadata were provided uncurated, with the amount varying by source and participant.

The immunoSEQ Assay, a bias-controlled multiplex PCR, was used to amplify TCRbeta CDR3 regions from genomic DNA. Under the source paper's analysis protocol: The number of nucleated cells in each sample was estimated from the amplification of reference gene primers within the assay. To quantify the absolute abundance of each unique TCRbeta CDR3 rearrangement, sequence reads were collapsed and filtered. For each sample, productive Simpson clonality was calculated as the square root of Simpson's diversity index across productive rearrangements. The table comes from immuneACCESS by way of TCRdb, which keeps in-frame sequences with V and J called. Part of the clones is missing from these tables; in studies checked, under half for an unresolved V gene and the rest for unknown reasons. D and trimming were read from the DNA, whereas the V and J calls and clone size are those reported in that table. This sample has about 250,000 clones in its table, and roughly nine tenths of those were observed once. Around 1.5% of the sample is in the top ten clones.

A second Seattle source provided samples from volunteer blood donors who had recovered from COVID-19. Each collaborating institution followed its own protocols to collect whole blood in K2EDTA tubes. For TCRbeta analysis, collaborators shipped samples as frozen whole blood, isolated PBMCs, or DNA extracted from either of those sample types. At the junction V is shortened by 4 bases and J by 3 bases; bases outside the gene matches: 2. Taken from cysteine to phenylalanine, the CDR3 has 13 residues. The DNA shown is the 39-base CDR3, in frame from base 1. CDR1 and CDR2 (SGHTA, FQGNSA) derive from the germline V gene.

Specimen: peripheral blood. The origin of this receptor is a woman in her sixties or seventies who had recovered from COVID-19. In this chain, TRBV7-2 is recombined with TRBJ2-7; 8 bases in the junction line up with TRBD1. The CDR3 reads CASSSGTGYEQYF. The DNA sequence follows: TGTGCCAGCAGCTCCGGGACAGGCTACGAGCAGTACTTC.